This T cell receptor (beta chain) is drawn from a study of blood T cell repertoires in COVID-19. Study overall: Both acute and convalescent COVID-19 samples were obtained from the United States, Italy and Spain.

Source study methods: Quantification of nucleated cells was approximated via reference gene primer amplification. Only in-frame clones appear in the TCRdb table, and some are missing; sequencing was by immunoSEQ multiplex PCR. That table gives V, J and clone size, and the DNA gave D and trimming. Altogether some 190,000 clones are present, approximately 85% being singletons, with the ten largest covering 4.5% to 5%. CDR1 and CDR2 (germline): SQVTM, ANQGSEA. CDR3 size: 12 residues. The germline V and J ends were trimmed by 6 bases and 4 bases, with 12 bases remaining between them. This chain uses TRBV29-1 with TRBJ2-5; possibly TRBD1 for D (5 bases). Sequencing used peripheral blood. This receptor was taken from a woman aged 80 or over with acute or convalescent COVID-19. CDR3 sequence: CSVKTDSETQYF. CDR3 bases: TGCAGCGTAAAGACAGATTCAGAGACCCAGTACTTC.